Below, 7 T cell receptor beta chains from the same sample are listed, as sequenced in a study of vaccination and CD4 T cells after COVID-19. From the PCR reads, TCRdb called clonotypes with MiXCR, one entry per CDR3 protein. The top ten clones hold approximately 0.99% of a sample with more than 20,000 distinct CDR3 sequences, 51% of them seen once. The starting material was CD4+ T cells from blood, obtained before SARS-CoV-2 vaccination. These receptors were collected from a human donor who had recovered from COVID-19.

This sequence joins TRBV7-2 and TRBJ2-7, with D possibly being TRBD1 or TRBD2 (5 bases each). V lost 7 bases and J lost 5, with 21 bases in between. The CDR3 extends over 15 amino acids. Germline V gene sequence: CDR1 SGHTA, CDR2 FQGNSA. DNA of the CDR3: TGTGCCAGCAAAAGGGGACGACCTCCTGGGGACGAGCAGTACTTC. It translates to CASKRGRPPGDEQYF. Supplemented by reference TRBV7-2 and TRBJ2-7, the full variable domain reads GAGVSQSPSNKVTEKGKDVELRCDPISGHTALYWYRQSLGQGLEFLIYFQGNSAPDKSGLPSDRFSAERTGGSVSTLTIQRTQQEDSAVYLCASKRGRPPGDEQYFGPGTRLTVT.

This clonotype was seen more than once but under ten times. The V call is TRBV27, the J call TRBJ1-2, with D uncertain. Trimming cost V 1 base and J 2 bases, with 11 bases left between them. The CDR3 contains 15 residues. Looked up from germline, CDR1 is MNHEY and CDR2 is SMNVEV (reference sequence). CDR3 region: CASSLYLYENYGYTF. CDR3 sequence (DNA): TGTGCCAGCAGTTTATACCTCTACGAAAACTATGGCTACACCTTC.

As to this clonotype: A read error may account for a junction end that differs from germline. J is TRBJ2-7 and V is TRBV2, with D maybe TRBD2 (5 bases). CDR3 length: 12 amino acids. Germline V gene lookup returns CDR1 SNHLY and CDR2 FYNNEI. The CDR3: CASSPPRSSASF. Here the CDR3 DNA reads TGTGCCAGCAGTCCCCCGCGGAGTAGCGCCTCATTC.

V gene TRBV7-9 combines with J gene TRBJ2-2; TRBD1 matches 7 bases. Losses at the gene ends were 6 bases for V and 5 bases for J; bases not matched to a gene: 9. This CDR3 is 15 amino acids long. Germline V CDR1 and CDR2: SEHNR, FQNEAQ (reference sequence). The CDR3 DNA follows: TGTGCCAGCAGAAGACAGGGAGAAGGAACCGGGGAGCTGTTTTTT. Amino acids: CASRRQGEGTGELFF.

The chain combines TRBV7-8 with TRBJ2-1; D not resolved. The CDR3 consists of 16 residues. The germline gives CDR1 SGHVS, CDR2 FQNEAQ. The V and J ends lost 4 bases and 5 bases respectively, with 18 bases between them. The CDR3, as DNA: TGTGCCAGCAGCTCGCCTCAAAACATCCACGACAATGAGCAGTTCTTC. This codes for CASSSPQNIHDNEQFF.

J is TRBJ1-1 and V is TRBV27, with 9 bases lining up with TRBD1. Losses at the gene ends were 6 bases for V and 0 bases for J; bases not matched to a gene: 11. The CDR3 is made up of 17 amino acids. Germline V gene sequence: CDR1 MNHEY, CDR2 SMNVEV (reference sequence). The CDR3 spells CASRRDRAFQLNTEAFF. Written as DNA, the CDR3 is TGTGCCAGCAGAAGGGACAGGGCTTTCCAATTGAACACTGAAGCTTTCTTT.

V gene TRBV29-1 combines with J gene TRBJ2-7; 8 bases are shared with TRBD2. Germline V gene data show CDR1 as SQVTM and CDR2 as ANQGSEA. This CDR3 is built from 15 residues. The ends lost 0 bases at V and 1 base at J; junction bases unmatched: 5. The CDR3 DNA reads as TGCAGCGTTGAAGATCTACTAGCGGAGTCCTACGAGCAGTACTTC. Its translation: CSVEDLLAESYEQYF.